These 10 T cell receptor beta chains were all obtained from the same sample, sequenced in a study of T-cell memory formation after mild COVID-19. TCRdb used MiXCR to reprocess the 5' RACE reads, holding one entry per CDR3 protein. Here the sample spans roughly 160,000 distinct CDR3 sequences, around 10% being singletons. The sequencing sample was made of PBMCs or a T cell subset sorted from them (not recorded which). These receptors all stem from a young man who had mild COVID-19 (a few samples of this study predate the infection). Cell type and time point are not known.

This clonotype was seen more than once but under ten times. This chain uses TRBV7-8 with TRBJ2-5; D uncertain. The CDR3 runs 13 residues. The V gene lost 2 bases and the J gene lost 5 bases, with 9 bases spanning the gap. From germline, CDR1 is SGHVS and CDR2 FQNEAQ. CDR3 amino acids: CASSLQIGETQYF. As DNA, the CDR3 is TGTGCCAGCAGCTTACAAATCGGGGAGACCCAGTACTTC.

This chain joins TRBV4-2 and TRBJ2-5; TRBD1 agrees at 9 bases. The CDR3 runs to 15 residues. Germline V CDR1 and CDR2: LGHNA, YNFKEQ. Trimming at V came to 2 bases and at J to 2 bases, leaving 3 bases not matched to a gene. CDR3 DNA sequence: TGTGCCAGCAGCCAAAGAGACAGGGGGCAAGAGACCCAGTACTTC. Translating gives CASSQRDRGQETQYF.

This clonotype has a count of ten or more. The rearrangement links TRBV5-1 to TRBJ2-2, with 10 bases aligning to TRBD1. The V segment lost 4 bases and the J segment 7 bases; nucleotides outside the gene matches: 7. The germline gives CDR1 SGHRS, CDR2 YFSETQ. The CDR3 has 15 amino acids. The CDR3 sequence is CASSRRQGADGELFF. As DNA, the CDR3 is TGCGCCAGCAGCCGCCGACAGGGGGCGGACGGGGAGCTGTTTTTT.

The table lists this clonotype with many counts. The V call is TRBV12-3 or TRBV12-4, the J call TRBJ1-6; TRBD1 is a possible D gene (5 bases). The V end was cut by 4 bases, the J end by 7 bases, with 8 bases between. The CDR3 loop spans 13 amino acids. The CDR3 loop reads CASSYRTNSPLHF. Here the CDR3 DNA reads TGTGCCAGCAGTTACAGGACCAATTCACCCCTCCACTTT.

The V gene is TRBV11-3, the J gene TRBJ2-3; a possible D gene is TRBD2 (6 bases). The germline CDR1 and CDR2 sequences are SGHNT and YENEEA. The CDR3 sequence is 17 residues long. V was cut by 6 bases and J by 2 bases, with 21 bases left in between. The chain's CDR3 is CASRKAHRSGSTDTQYF. The DNA of the CDR3 is TGTGCCAGCAGAAAGGCCCATCGTAGCGGATCCACAGATACGCAGTATTTT.

The chain employs TRBV9 and TRBJ1-2; no clear D. V lost 6 bases to trimming and J lost 8 bases, with 11 bases between them. The CDR3 covers 11 residues. Per the germline V gene, CDR1 is SGDLS and CDR2 is YYNGEE. CDR3 bases: TGTGCCAGCATTAGTTACGGAGGCTACACCTTC. Amino acid sequence: CASISYGGYTF.

The CDR3 DNA reads TGTGCCAGCAGTGTCGGGGGGTTCGGAAATTCACCCCTCCACTTT. Translation gives CASSVGGFGNSPLHF. This chain joins TRBV2 and TRBJ1-6; possibly TRBD1 for D (5 bases). The V end was cut by 4 bases, the J end by 7 bases, with 14 bases between. Germline lookup yields CDR1 SNHLY and CDR2 FYNNEI. The CDR3 has 15 residues.

This clonotype has ten or more counts. The rearrangement uses TRBV4-3 and TRBJ2-7; D is undetermined. The CDR3 is 15 residues long. The germline gives CDR1 LGHNA, CDR2 YSLEER. Trimming removed 0 bases at V and 3 bases at J, with 12 bases between. As DNA, the CDR3 is TGCGCCAGCAGCCAAGACGGCCACGGGTACTACGAGCAGTACTTC. It specifies CASSQDGHGYYEQYF.

V usage is TRBV10-3 and J usage is TRBJ1-1; tentative D call: TRBD1 (5 bases). This CDR3 has 14 residues. The germline V gene has CDR1 ENHRY and CDR2 SYGVKD. V lost 7 bases and J lost 3, with 15 bases in between. CDR3 region: CAITSDGTYTEAFF. Written as DNA, the CDR3 is TGTGCCATCACCTCCGACGGGACGTACACTGAAGCTTTCTTT.

The CDR3 DNA follows: TGCAGTGCTAGAGATACGGGCAGGGGGTCTATAAACACTGAAGCTTTCTTT. The encoded protein is CSARDTGRGSINTEAFF. This chain joins TRBV20-1 and TRBJ1-1, with 7 bases aligning to TRBD1. Germline V lookup: CDR1 DFQATT, CDR2 SNEGSKA (reference sequence). With 0 bases clipped from V and 2 bases from J, the junction kept 12 bases outside the gene matches. The CDR3 has 17 residues.